One TCR beta chain is described in this entry. The target antigen is unknown. TCRdb's table, derived via immunoSEQ multiplex PCR, lists solely in-frame clones and lacks some. The profile shows about 1,500,000 clones, roughly 96% of them singletons. The sample originates from a study of shared clonotypes between healthy human individuals. Regarding the study as a whole: Estimated clonotype richness was generally higher in naive than memory subsets.

The TCR sequence derives from a man aged 25-45 years in good health. Sequences were obtained from naive CD4+ T cells sorted from blood. Subset noted: CD45RA+ positively selected.

CDR3 DNA: TGCGCCAGCAGCAACGGCCCCACCTACGAGCAGTACTTC. Translated: CASSNGPTYEQYF. The chain recombines TRBV5-1 with TRBJ2-7; no definite D call. The CDR3 is 13 amino acids. V gave up 4 bases and J gave up 2 bases, with 10 bases separating them. Germline V gene lookup returns CDR1 SGHRS and CDR2 YFSETQ.